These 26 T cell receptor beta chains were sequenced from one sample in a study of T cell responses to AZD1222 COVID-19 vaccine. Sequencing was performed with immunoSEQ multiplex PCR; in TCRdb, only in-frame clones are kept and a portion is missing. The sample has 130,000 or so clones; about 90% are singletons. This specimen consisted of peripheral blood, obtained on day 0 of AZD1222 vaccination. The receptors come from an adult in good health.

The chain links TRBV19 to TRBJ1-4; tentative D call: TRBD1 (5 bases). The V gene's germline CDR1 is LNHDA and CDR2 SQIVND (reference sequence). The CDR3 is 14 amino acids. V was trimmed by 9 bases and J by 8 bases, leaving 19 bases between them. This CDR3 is CASSYDSVGEKLFF. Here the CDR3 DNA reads TGTGCCAGCAGCTACGACAGCGTCGGCGAAAAACTGTTTTTT.

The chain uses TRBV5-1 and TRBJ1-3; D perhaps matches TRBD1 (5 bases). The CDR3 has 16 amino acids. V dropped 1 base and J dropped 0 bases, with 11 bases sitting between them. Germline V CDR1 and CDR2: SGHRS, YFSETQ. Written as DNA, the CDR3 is TGCGCCAGCAGCTTGAGCGGGGGTATCTCTGGAAACACCATATATTTT. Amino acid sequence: CASSLSGGISGNTIYF.

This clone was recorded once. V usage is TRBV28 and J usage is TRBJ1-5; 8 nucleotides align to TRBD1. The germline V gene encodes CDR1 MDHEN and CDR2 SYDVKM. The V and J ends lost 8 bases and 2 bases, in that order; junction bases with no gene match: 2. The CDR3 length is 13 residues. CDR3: CASQQGGNQPQHF. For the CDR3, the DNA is TGTGCCAGCCAACAGGGGGGCAATCAGCCCCAGCATTTT.

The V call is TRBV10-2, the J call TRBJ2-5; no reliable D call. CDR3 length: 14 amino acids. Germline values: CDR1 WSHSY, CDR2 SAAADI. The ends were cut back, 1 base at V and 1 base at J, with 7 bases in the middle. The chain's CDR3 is CASSEYAPQETQYF. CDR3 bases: TGCGCCAGCAGTGAGTACGCTCCCCAAGAGACCCAGTACTTC.

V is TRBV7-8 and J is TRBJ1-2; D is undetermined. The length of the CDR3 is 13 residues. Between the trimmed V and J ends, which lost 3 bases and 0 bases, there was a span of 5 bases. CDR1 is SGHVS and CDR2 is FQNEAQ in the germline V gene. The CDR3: CASSFTANYGYTF. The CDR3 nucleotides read TGTGCCAGCAGCTTTACAGCTAACTATGGCTACACCTTC. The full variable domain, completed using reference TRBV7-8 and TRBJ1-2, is GAGVSQSPRYKVAKRGQDVALRCDPISGHVSLFWYQQALGQGPEFLTYFQNEAQLDKSGLPSDRFFAERPEGSVSTLKIQRTQQEDSAVYLCASSFTANYGYTFGSGTRLTVV.

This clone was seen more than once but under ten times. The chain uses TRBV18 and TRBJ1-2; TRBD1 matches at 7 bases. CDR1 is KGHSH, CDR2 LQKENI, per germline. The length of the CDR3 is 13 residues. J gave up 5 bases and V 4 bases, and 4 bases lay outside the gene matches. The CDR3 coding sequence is TGTGCCAGCTCACAGGGGGCAGAGTATGGCTACACCTTC. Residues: CASSQGAEYGYTF. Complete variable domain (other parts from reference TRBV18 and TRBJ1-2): NAGVMQNPRHLVRRRGQEARLRCSPMKGHSHVYWYRQLPEEGLKFMVYLQKENIIDESGMPKERFSAEFPKEGPSILRIQQVVRGDSAAYFCASSQGAEYGYTFGSGTRLTVV.

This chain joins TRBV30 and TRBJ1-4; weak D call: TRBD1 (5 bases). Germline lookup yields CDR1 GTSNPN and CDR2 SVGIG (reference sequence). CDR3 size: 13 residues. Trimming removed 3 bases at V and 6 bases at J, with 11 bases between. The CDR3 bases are TGTGCCTGGAGCCCCGGGACTTATGAAAAACTGTTTTTT. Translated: CAWSPGTYEKLFF.

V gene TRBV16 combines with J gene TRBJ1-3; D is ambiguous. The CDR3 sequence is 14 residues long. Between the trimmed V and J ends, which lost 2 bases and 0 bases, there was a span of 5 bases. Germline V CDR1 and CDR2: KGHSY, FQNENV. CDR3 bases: TGTGCCAGCAGCCAAACCGGCTCTGGAAACACCATATATTTT. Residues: CASSQTGSGNTIYF.

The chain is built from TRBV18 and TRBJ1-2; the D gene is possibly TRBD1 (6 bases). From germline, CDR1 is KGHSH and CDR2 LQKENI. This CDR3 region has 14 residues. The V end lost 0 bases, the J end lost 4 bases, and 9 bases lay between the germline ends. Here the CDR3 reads CASSPPGRGYGYTF. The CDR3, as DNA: TGTGCCAGCTCACCACCGGGCAGGGGCTATGGCTACACCTTC.

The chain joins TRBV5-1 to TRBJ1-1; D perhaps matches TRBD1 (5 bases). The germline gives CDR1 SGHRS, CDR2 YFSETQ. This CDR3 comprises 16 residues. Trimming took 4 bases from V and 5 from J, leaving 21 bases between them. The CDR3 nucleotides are TGCGCCAGCAGCCTAGATTTGGCGTCAGGGAGGACTGAAGCTTTCTTT. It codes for CASSLDLASGRTEAFF.

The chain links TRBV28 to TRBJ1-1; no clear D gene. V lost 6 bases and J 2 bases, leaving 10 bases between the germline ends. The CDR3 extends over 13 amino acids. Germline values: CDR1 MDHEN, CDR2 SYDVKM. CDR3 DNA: TGTGCCAGCAGACCCTCCTTAAACACTGAAGCTTTCTTT. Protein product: CASRPSLNTEAFF.

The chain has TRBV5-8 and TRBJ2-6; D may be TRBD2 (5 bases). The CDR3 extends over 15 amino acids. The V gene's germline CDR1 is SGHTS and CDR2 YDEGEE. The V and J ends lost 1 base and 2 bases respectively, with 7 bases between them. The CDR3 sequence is CASSLRGTGANVLTF. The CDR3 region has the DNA TGTGCCAGCAGCTTGCGGGGAACTGGGGCCAACGTCCTGACTTTC.

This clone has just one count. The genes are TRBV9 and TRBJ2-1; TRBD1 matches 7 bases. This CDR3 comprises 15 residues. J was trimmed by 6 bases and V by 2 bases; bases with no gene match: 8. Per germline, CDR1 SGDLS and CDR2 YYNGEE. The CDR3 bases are TGTGCCAGCAGCGTTGAGGGGGCCTTGGTCAATGAGCAGTTCTTC. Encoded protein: CASSVEGALVNEQFF. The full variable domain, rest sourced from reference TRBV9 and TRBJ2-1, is DSGVTQTPKHLITATGQRVTLRCSPRSGDLSVYWYQQSLDQGLQFLIQYYNGEERAKGNILERFSAQQFPDLHSELNLSSLELGDSALYFCASSVEGALVNEQFFGPGTRLTVL.

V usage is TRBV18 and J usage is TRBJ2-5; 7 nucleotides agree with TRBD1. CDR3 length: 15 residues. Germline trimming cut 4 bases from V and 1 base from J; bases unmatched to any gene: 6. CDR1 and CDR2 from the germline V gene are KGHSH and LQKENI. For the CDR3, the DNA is TGTGCCAGCTCACGACAGGGTAACCCCCAAGAGACCCAGTACTTC. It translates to CASSRQGNPQETQYF.

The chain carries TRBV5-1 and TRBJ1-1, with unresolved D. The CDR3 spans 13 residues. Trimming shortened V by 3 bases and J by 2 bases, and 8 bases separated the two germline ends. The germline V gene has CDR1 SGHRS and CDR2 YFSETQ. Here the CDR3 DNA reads TGCGCCAGCAGCTCCAGCCGAAACACTGAAGCTTTCTTT. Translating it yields CASSSSRNTEAFF.

The CDR3 bases are TGTGCCAGTAGTCAAAACGTTATCCCTAATTCACCCCTCCACTTT. This translates into CASSQNVIPNSPLHF. The rearrangement joins TRBV19 to TRBJ1-6; D gene uncertain. Germline V gene lookup returns CDR1 LNHDA and CDR2 SQIVND (reference sequence). V lost 5 bases and J 6 bases, leaving 14 bases between the germline ends. This CDR3 is built from 15 residues.

The CDR3 nucleotides read TGTGCCAGCAGCGTTGGTACAGATACGCAGTATTTT. It encodes CASSVGTDTQYF. J is TRBJ2-3 and V is TRBV9, with D unclear. The germline V and J ends were trimmed by 2 bases and 3 bases, with 4 bases remaining between them. Per germline, CDR1 SGDLS and CDR2 YYNGEE. The CDR3 is made up of 12 amino acids. Full variable domain (missing parts from reference TRBV9 and TRBJ2-3): DSGVTQTPKHLITATGQRVTLRCSPRSGDLSVYWYQQSLDQGLQFLIQYYNGEERAKGNILERFSAQQFPDLHSELNLSSLELGDSALYFCASSVGTDTQYFGPGTRLTVL.

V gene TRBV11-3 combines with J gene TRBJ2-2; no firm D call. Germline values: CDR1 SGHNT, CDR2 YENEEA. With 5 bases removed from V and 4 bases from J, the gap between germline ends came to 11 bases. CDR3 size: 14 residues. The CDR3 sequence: CASSPHSITGELFF. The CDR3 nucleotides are TGTGCCAGCAGCCCCCACTCCATCACCGGGGAGCTGTTTTTT.

The CDR3 sequence: CASSLALPGTPSRSYNSPLHF. The DNA for the CDR3 is TGCGCCAGCAGCTTGGCCTTACCTGGGACCCCCAGTCGCTCCTATAATTCACCCCTCCACTTT. The rearrangement joins TRBV5-1 to TRBJ1-6; a weak D match, TRBD1 (5 bases). The CDR3 length is 21 residues. V lost 0 bases and J 0 bases, leaving 22 bases between the germline ends. Per germline, CDR1 SGHRS and CDR2 YFSETQ.

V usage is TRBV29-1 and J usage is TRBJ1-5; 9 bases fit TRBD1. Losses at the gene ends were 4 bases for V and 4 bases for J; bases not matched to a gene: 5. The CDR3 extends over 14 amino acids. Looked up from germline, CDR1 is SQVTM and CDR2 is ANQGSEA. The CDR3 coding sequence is TGCAGCGTTGGGGCCGGGACAGGGAATCAGCCCCAGCATTTT. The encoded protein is CSVGAGTGNQPQHF.

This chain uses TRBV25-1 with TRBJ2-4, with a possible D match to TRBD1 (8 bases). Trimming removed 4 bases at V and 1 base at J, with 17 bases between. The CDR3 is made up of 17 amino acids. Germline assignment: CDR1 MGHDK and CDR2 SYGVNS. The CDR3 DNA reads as TGTGCCAGCAGTGTACAGGGGGGGCGCGCGGCCAAAAACATTCAGTACTTC. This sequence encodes CASSVQGGRAAKNIQYF.

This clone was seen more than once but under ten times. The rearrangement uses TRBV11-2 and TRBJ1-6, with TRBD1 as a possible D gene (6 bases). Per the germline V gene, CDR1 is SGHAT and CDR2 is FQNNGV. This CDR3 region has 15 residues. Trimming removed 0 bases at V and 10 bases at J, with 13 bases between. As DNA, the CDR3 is TGTGCCAGCAGCTTAGAGCCAGGGGCCGAGTCACCCCTCCACTTT. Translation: CASSLEPGAESPLHF. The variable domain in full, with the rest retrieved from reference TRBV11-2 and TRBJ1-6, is EAGVAQSPRYKIIEKRQSVAFWCNPISGHATLYWYQQILGQGPKLLIQFQNNGVVDDSQLPKDRFSAERLKGVDSTLKIQPAKLEDSAVYLCASSLEPGAESPLHFGNGTRLTVT.

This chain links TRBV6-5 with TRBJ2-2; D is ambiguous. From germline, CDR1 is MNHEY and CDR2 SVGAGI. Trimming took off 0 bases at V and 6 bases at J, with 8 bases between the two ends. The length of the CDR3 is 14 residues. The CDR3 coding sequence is TGTGCCAGCAGTTACTCGAAAGGGCCCGGGGAGCTGTTTTTT. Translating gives CASSYSKGPGELFF.

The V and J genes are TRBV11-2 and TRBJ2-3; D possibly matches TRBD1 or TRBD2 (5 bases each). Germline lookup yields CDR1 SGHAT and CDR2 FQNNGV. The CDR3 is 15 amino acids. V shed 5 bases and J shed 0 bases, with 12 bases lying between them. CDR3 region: CASSPGTISTDTQYF. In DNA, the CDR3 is TGTGCCAGCAGCCCCGGGACCATCAGCACAGATACGCAGTATTTT.

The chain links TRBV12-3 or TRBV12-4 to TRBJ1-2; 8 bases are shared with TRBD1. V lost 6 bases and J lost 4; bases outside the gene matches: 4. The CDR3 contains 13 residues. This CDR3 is CASRAGTGYGYTF. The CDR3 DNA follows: TGTGCCAGCAGGGCCGGGACAGGCTATGGCTACACCTTC.

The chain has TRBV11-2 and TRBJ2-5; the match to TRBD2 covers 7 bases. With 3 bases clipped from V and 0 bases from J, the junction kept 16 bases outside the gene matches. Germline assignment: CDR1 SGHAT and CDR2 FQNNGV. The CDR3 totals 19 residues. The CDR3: CASSLAYREVVGDQETQYF. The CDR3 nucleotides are TGTGCCAGCAGCTTGGCGTATCGGGAGGTGGTGGGGGACCAAGAGACCCAGTACTTC.